This T cell receptor (beta chain) was captured by sequencing in a study of T-cell memory formation after mild COVID-19. Looking at the study overall: Largely donor-specific TCR clusters were found.

TCRdb used MiXCR to reprocess the 5' RACE reads, holding one entry per CDR3 protein. Counted here are just over 60,000 distinct CDR3 sequences, about a tenth occurring once; the ten biggest clones make up around 1.1%. Broader study findings: Largely, contracting CD4+ clones fell within CM and EM, and contracting CD8+ clones within EMRA. There were some responding clones in pre-infection memory, which suggested that cross-reactive memory had joined.

To note about this clonotype: Its antigen is not known.

Sequencing was carried out using PBMCs or a T cell subset sorted from them (not recorded which). The clonotype comes from a man aged 18 to 30 who had mild COVID-19 (a few samples of this study predate the infection). Cell type and time point are not known.

CDR3 DNA sequence: TGCAGTGCTAGAGGGTGGGCGAACACCGGGGAGCTGTTTTTT. Translating gives CSARGWANTGELFF. V is TRBV20-1 and J is TRBJ2-2; D not certain. V shed 1 base and J shed 0 bases, with 6 bases lying between them. The germline V gene encodes CDR1 DFQATT and CDR2 SNEGSKA (reference sequence). This CDR3 is 14 amino acids long.